Listed here are 20 T cell receptor beta chains from one sample, sequenced in a study of blood T cell repertoires in COVID-19. Profiled with immunoSEQ multiplex PCR; TCRdb holds only in-frame clones, not every one. The table shows 150,000 to 200,000 clones, with approximately 87% occurring only once. The sequenced material came from peripheral blood. Source of these receptors: a woman between 70 and 85 years old with COVID-19, enrolled during active disease.

The chain joins TRBV4-2 to TRBJ1-6; 10 nucleotides agree with TRBD1. Trimming removed 3 bases from V and 7 bases from J; junction bases left unmatched: 6. Germline CDR1 reads LGHNA; CDR2 reads YNFKEQ. The CDR3 totals 16 residues. CDR3 DNA: TGTGCCAGCAGCCAGGGCTTGGACAGGGGGAATTCACCCCTCCACTTT. Its translation is CASSQGLDRGNSPLHF.

The J gene is TRBJ2-3, the V gene TRBV3-1 (or the pseudogene TRBV3-2), with D possibly TRBD1 on 7 matching bases. Trimming cost V 5 bases and J 0 bases, with 21 bases left between them. Per germline, CDR1 LGHDT and CDR2 YNNKEL (reference sequence). This CDR3 contains 18 residues. CDR3 region: CASSGSGPGGPSTDTQYF. In nucleotides, the CDR3 is TGTGCCAGCAGCGGTAGCGGCCCAGGGGGGCCTAGCACAGATACGCAGTATTTT.

The V gene is TRBV2, the J gene TRBJ1-6, with D tentatively TRBD1 (5 bases). This CDR3 comprises 16 residues. Looked up from germline, CDR1 is SNHLY and CDR2 is FYNNEI. Between the trimmed V and J ends, which lost 6 bases and 4 bases, there was a span of 16 bases. The CDR3 spells CASREGTAGYNSPLHF. The CDR3 DNA is TGTGCCAGCAGGGAGGGGACGGCGGGATATAATTCACCCCTCCACTTT.

J is TRBJ2-2 and V is TRBV3-1 (or the pseudogene TRBV3-2); a weak D match, TRBD2 (5 bases). Trimming shortened V by 0 bases and J by 7 bases, and 18 bases separated the two germline ends. The CDR3 spans 17 residues. The germline CDR1 and CDR2 sequences are LGHDT and YNNKEL (reference sequence). CDR3 nucleotides: TGTGCCAGCAGCCAAGAAGTGGTAGCGACCATGAGCGGGGAGCTGTTTTTT. Protein product: CASSQEVVATMSGELFF.

The J gene is TRBJ1-6, the V gene TRBV30; TRBD1 matches 8 bases. V shed 5 bases, J shed 6 bases, and the junction held 9 bases outside the gene matches. Germline-derived CDR1 and CDR2 are GTSNPN and SVGIG (reference sequence). The CDR3 totals 15 residues. In nucleotides, the CDR3 is TGTGCCTGGGGGCCTGGAGGACAGGGTAATTCACCCCTCCACTTT. Translating gives CAWGPGGQGNSPLHF.

This sequence joins TRBV5-5 and TRBJ1-4; TRBD1 aligns across 8 bases. The V gene's germline CDR1 is SGHKS and CDR2 YYEKEE (reference sequence). The junction had 3 bases not matched to a gene; V was cut back by 0 bases and J by 5 bases. The CDR3 is made up of 15 amino acids. The CDR3 DNA follows: TGTGCCAGCAGCTTGGGGACAGGGCGAAATGAAAAACTGTTTTTT. As protein: CASSLGTGRNEKLFF.

The chain combines TRBV28 with TRBJ1-1; possibly TRBD1 for D (6 bases). Germline CDR1 reads MDHEN; CDR2 reads SYDVKM. The CDR3 extends over 15 amino acids. V lost 4 bases and J lost 2, with 14 bases in between. The DNA for the CDR3 is TGTGCCAGCAGTTCACCGACAGGAGGAAACACTGAAGCTTTCTTT. It specifies CASSSPTGGNTEAFF.

The chain joins TRBV27 to TRBJ2-7; 9 positions match TRBD1. The V segment lost 5 bases and the J segment 2 bases; nucleotides outside the gene matches: 16. This CDR3 spans 18 amino acids. CDR1 is MNHEY and CDR2 is SMNVEV in the germline V gene (reference sequence). The CDR3 here is CASSTSPTGGGSTYEQYF. For the CDR3, the DNA is TGTGCCAGCAGTACCTCCCCGACAGGGGGTGGGAGCACCTACGAGCAGTACTTC.

There are a few counts of this clone. V and J are TRBV18 and TRBJ1-5, with D possibly TRBD1 on 5 matching bases. The ends were cut back, 1 base at V and 7 bases at J, with 11 bases in the middle. This CDR3 has 14 amino acids. Per germline, CDR1 KGHSH and CDR2 LQKENI. CDR3 region: CASSPQGAWQPQHF. CDR3 nucleotide sequence: TGTGCCAGCTCACCACAAGGGGCGTGGCAGCCCCAGCATTTT.

The table lists this clone with a count of one. The genes are TRBV20-1 and TRBJ2-1; D unclear. V was shortened by 3 bases and J by 9 bases, with 21 bases between the two germline ends. The CDR3 loop spans 15 amino acids. Germline CDR1 reads DFQATT; CDR2 reads SNEGSKA (reference sequence). The chain's CDR3 is CSASLVASVHGEQFF. The CDR3 nucleotides are TGCAGTGCTAGTCTAGTGGCCTCGGTACATGGTGAGCAGTTCTTC.

In this sample, this clone turned up once. The chain combines TRBV14 with TRBJ2-1; D uncertain. CDR1 and CDR2 from the germline V gene are SGHDN and FVKESK. With 8 bases removed from V and 5 bases from J, the gap between germline ends came to 16 bases. CDR3 length: 14 amino acids. Here the CDR3 reads CASVEGEKNNEQFF. In nucleotides, the CDR3 is TGTGCCAGCGTCGAAGGAGAAAAAAACAATGAGCAGTTCTTC.

The CDR3 reads CASSPLLAEGADTQYF. The CDR3 DNA reads TGTGCCAGCTCACCACTCCTAGCGGAGGGGGCAGATACGCAGTATTTT. This rearrangement joins TRBV18 to TRBJ2-3, with a tentative D call TRBD2 (7 bases). This CDR3 is 16 amino acids long. Germline V gene sequence: CDR1 KGHSH, CDR2 LQKENI. Between the trimmed V and J ends, which lost 1 base and 4 bases, there was a span of 15 bases.

A few counts support this clone. The chain has TRBV4-1 and TRBJ1-2; D perhaps matches TRBD1 (5 bases). Germline-derived CDR1 and CDR2 are MGHRA and YSYEKL. V was shortened by 4 bases and J by 4 bases, with 25 bases between the two germline ends. The CDR3 runs to 18 residues. The DNA of the CDR3 is TGCGCCAGCAGCCCCTCTCAAGGGGCATCCATATTATTCTATGGCTACACCTTC. Its protein is CASSPSQGASILFYGYTF.

This clone was observed a handful of times. The chain links TRBV7-2 to TRBJ2-7; 7 bases line up with TRBD2. Germline V gene data show CDR1 as SGHTA and CDR2 as FQGNSA. V dropped 1 base and J dropped 3; count of bases not matched to a gene: 3. This CDR3 region has 14 residues. CDR3 sequence: CASSLGGSYYEQYF. The CDR3 coding sequence is TGTGCCAGCAGCTTAGGCGGGAGCTACTACGAGCAGTACTTC. Full variable domain (rest looked up from reference TRBV7-2 and TRBJ2-7): GAGVSQSPSNKVTEKGKDVELRCDPISGHTALYWYRQSLGQGLEFLIYFQGNSAPDKSGLPSDRFSAERTGGSVSTLTIQRTQQEDSAVYLCASSLGGSYYEQYFGPGTRLTVT.

The gene calls are TRBV30 and TRBJ1-5, with 7 bases identical to TRBD1. Germline CDR1 and CDR2: GTSNPN and SVGIG (reference sequence). V shed 1 base and J 4 bases; nucleotides not matched to a gene: 1. CDR3 size: 13 residues. CDR3 loop: CAWSGDSNQPQHF. DNA for the CDR3: TGTGCCTGGAGTGGGGACAGTAATCAGCCCCAGCATTTT.

The chain couples TRBV7-9 to TRBJ1-2; maybe TRBD1 (5 bases). V lost 2 bases and J lost 8, with 12 bases in between. The CDR3 is 13 residues long. CDR1 is SEHNR and CDR2 is FQNEAQ in the germline V gene (reference sequence). CDR3 coding DNA: TGTGCCAGCAGCTTAAACCAGGGCAGAGGCTACACCTTC. It codes for CASSLNQGRGYTF.

This sequence joins TRBV15 and TRBJ2-7, with 7 nucleotides matching TRBD1. In germline, CDR1 is LNHNV, CDR2 YYDKDF (reference sequence). CDR3 length: 16 amino acids. Unmatched junction bases numbered 13, after V lost 8 bases and J lost 0 bases. The CDR3 bases are TGTGCCACCCGGACAGGTCGGAATATGGACTCCTACGAGCAGTACTTC. Residues: CATRTGRNMDSYEQYF.

The CDR3 DNA reads TGTGCCAGTAGTCGAACAGGGAACACTGAAGCTTTCTTT. Translation: CASSRTGNTEAFF. The gene calls are TRBV19 and TRBJ1-1; TRBD1 might be the D (5 bases). This CDR3 has 13 residues. The ends were cut back, 5 bases at V and 1 base at J, with 8 bases in the middle. Germline V gives CDR1 LNHDA, CDR2 SQIVND (reference sequence).

This CDR3 is CASRKNSGTSSPYEQYF. CDR3 sequence (DNA): TGTGCCAGCAGGAAAAACTCCGGGACTAGCAGCCCCTACGAGCAGTACTTC. The chain recombines TRBV5-4 with TRBJ2-7; 9 nucleotides line up with TRBD2. The V and J ends lost 5 bases and 2 bases, in that order; junction bases with no gene match: 14. CDR1 and CDR2 (germline): SGHNT, YYREEE (reference sequence). The CDR3 sequence is 17 residues long.

This clone was seen more than once but under ten times. The V gene is TRBV27, the J gene TRBJ2-5; tentatively, D is TRBD2 (5 bases). This CDR3 has 10 amino acids. Per the germline V gene, CDR1 is MNHEY and CDR2 is SMNVEV (reference sequence). Trimming stripped 8 bases from V and 6 bases from J, with 7 bases between. The CDR3 region has the DNA TGTGCCAGCGGGGAGAAGACCCAGTACTTC. It translates to CASGEKTQYF.